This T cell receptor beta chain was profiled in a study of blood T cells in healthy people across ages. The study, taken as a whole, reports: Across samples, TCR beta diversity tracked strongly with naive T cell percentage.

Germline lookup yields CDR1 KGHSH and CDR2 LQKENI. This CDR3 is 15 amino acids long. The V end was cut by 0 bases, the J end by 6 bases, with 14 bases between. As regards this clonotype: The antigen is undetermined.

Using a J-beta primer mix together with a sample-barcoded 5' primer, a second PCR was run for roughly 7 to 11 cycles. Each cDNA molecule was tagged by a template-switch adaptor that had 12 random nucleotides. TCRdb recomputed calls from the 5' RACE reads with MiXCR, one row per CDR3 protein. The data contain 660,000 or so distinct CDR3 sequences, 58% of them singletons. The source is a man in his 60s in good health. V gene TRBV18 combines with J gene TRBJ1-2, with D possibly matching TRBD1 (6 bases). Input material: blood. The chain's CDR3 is CASSPPQRQAHGYTF. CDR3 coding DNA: TGTGCCAGCTCACCACCGCAACGACAGGCACATGGCTACACCTTC.